This paragraph reports one T cell receptor beta chain. Other DNA sequences in this specimen translate into the identical CDR3. Only in-frame clones appear in the TCRdb table, and some are missing; sequencing was by immunoSEQ multiplex PCR. The table records 450,000 to 500,000 clones, approximately 90% of them present only once. The sample originates from a study of blood T cell repertoires in COVID-19. The wider study: Acute-phase and convalescent COVID-19 samples originated in the United States, Italy and Spain. Sample material is recorded as cDNA or gDNA derived from T cells, B-cell-depleted T cells, or PBMCs.

Clinical histories supplied by participants themselves formed the basis of cohort assignment. Recovered status in Cohort 3 required two negative PCRs, clearance, or symptom resolution. Germline V CDR1 and CDR2: MNHEY, SVGAGI. The CDR3 extends over 15 amino acids. Unmatched junction bases numbered 3, after V lost 0 bases and J lost 3 bases. This chain links TRBV6-5 with TRBJ2-7; TRBD1 agrees at 9 bases. The source of this sequence is a woman aged 55-75 years who had recovered from COVID-19. Material: PBMCs or T cells enriched from blood (not recorded which). CDR3 in amino acids: CASSYSRTGDYEQYV. CDR3 in DNA: TGTGCCAGCAGTTACTCGAGGACAGGGGACTACGAGCAGTACGTC.